One and the same sample provided the 13 T cell receptor beta chains below, sequenced in a study of CD8+CD57+ T cells in acquired aplastic anemia. Investigators profiled TCR beta VDJ and CDR3 from genomic DNA template. TCRdb re-called the reads with MiXCR, one entry per CDR3 protein. The table lists over 200,000 distinct CDR3 sequences, over 60% of them singletons, with approximately 30% in the top ten. Input material: sorted CD4+, CD8+, or CD8+CD57+ T cells (not recorded which) from PBMCs. Every receptor here comes from a human donor in good health.

The chain combines TRBV7-3 with TRBJ2-2; D call uncertain. Germline-derived CDR1 and CDR2 are SGHTA and FQGTGA. This CDR3 comprises 13 residues. V lost 7 bases and J 7 bases, leaving 13 bases between the germline ends. DNA for the CDR3: TGTGCCAGCAAGGAACTCCAAGGCGGGGAGCTGTTTTTT. Its protein is CASKELQGGELFF.

This clonotype was seen many times. J is TRBJ1-2 and V is TRBV24-1; D remains unclear. This CDR3 comprises 14 residues. Germline loops: CDR1 KGHDR, CDR2 SFDVKD. The V end lost 3 bases, the J end lost 8 bases, and 15 bases lay between the germline ends. The CDR3 region is CATSDRAELTGYTF. The DNA of the CDR3 is TGTGCCACCAGTGATAGGGCGGAATTGACGGGCTACACCTTC.

V usage is TRBV15 and J usage is TRBJ1-1; 7 nucleotides line up with TRBD1. Losses at the gene ends were 7 bases for V and 6 bases for J; bases not matched to a gene: 11. CDR1 LNHNV and CDR2 YYDKDF come from the germline V gene (reference sequence). The CDR3 is 14 residues long. The CDR3 DNA reads TGTGCCACCAACCCGGGACAGCCTATTTCTGAAGCTTTCTTT. This sequence encodes CATNPGQPISEAFF.

DNA for the CDR3: TGCAGTGCTTGGCAGGGTAGCAATCAGCCCCAGCATTTT. Its protein is CSAWQGSNQPQHF. The J gene is TRBJ1-5, the V gene TRBV20-1, with D perhaps matching TRBD1 (5 bases). V dropped 5 bases and J dropped 0 bases, with 8 bases sitting between them. This CDR3 has 13 amino acids. Germline CDR1 reads DFQATT; CDR2 reads SNEGSKA (reference sequence).

V is TRBV29-1 and J is TRBJ1-1; D remains ambiguous. The CDR3 is made up of 12 amino acids. Germline CDR1 is SQVTM and CDR2 is ANQGSEA. V lost 0 bases, J lost 8 bases, and 10 bases lay in between. The CDR3 loop is CSVEEAAGEAFF. CDR3 bases: TGCAGCGTTGAAGAGGCGGCGGGGGAAGCTTTCTTT.

The chain has TRBV20-1 and TRBJ2-7; weak D call: TRBD1 (6 bases). Germline V gene sequence: CDR1 DFQATT, CDR2 SNEGSKA (reference sequence). V was cut by 6 bases and J by 4 bases, with 16 bases left in between. The length of the CDR3 is 13 residues. The CDR3 DNA reads TGCAGTGCCGTGCAGGGGTTTCCTTACGAGCAGTACTTC. This codes for CSAVQGFPYEQYF.

The chain joins TRBV9 to TRBJ2-1; no definite D call. There are 13 residues in the CDR3. V dropped 3 bases and J dropped 4 bases, with 8 bases sitting between them. CDR1 is SGDLS and CDR2 is YYNGEE in the germline V gene. CDR3 loop: CASSGAGYNEQFF. CDR3 nucleotide sequence: TGTGCCAGCAGCGGAGCCGGATACAATGAGCAGTTCTTC.

The V and J genes are TRBV15 and TRBJ1-5, with a tentative D call TRBD1 (6 bases). V was trimmed by 7 bases and J by 0 bases, leaving 22 bases between them. The CDR3 runs to 18 residues. Germline V gene lookup returns CDR1 LNHNV and CDR2 YYDKDF (reference sequence). The CDR3 DNA reads as TGTGCCACCACCAACGCAGCGCTGGGGGCGAATAGCAATCAGCCCCAGCATTTT. It yields the protein CATTNAALGANSNQPQHF.

Note on this clonotype: Possible read error: a much larger clone is one base away. The V and J genes are TRBV6-1 and TRBJ1-1; unclear D gene. CDR3 size: 14 residues. Germline V gene lookup returns CDR1 MNHNS and CDR2 SASEGT. The germline V and J ends were trimmed by 7 bases and 0 bases, with 12 bases remaining between them. The CDR3 loop is CASIPNKVNTEAFF. CDR3 bases: TGTGCCAGCATTCCGAACAAGGTGAACACTGAAGCTTTCTTT.

This clonotype appeared a few times. The chain employs TRBV19 and TRBJ1-5, with D maybe TRBD1 (5 bases). The V and J ends lost 7 bases and 6 bases respectively, with 19 bases between them. From germline, CDR1 is LNHDA and CDR2 SQIVND (reference sequence). The length of the CDR3 is 15 residues. CDR3: CASTLGVYLSQPQHF. The CDR3, as DNA: TGTGCCAGTACGTTAGGGGTATACCTGTCTCAGCCCCAGCATTTT. Drawing the rest from reference TRBV19 and TRBJ1-5, the complete variable domain is DGGITQSPKYLFRKEGQNVTLSCEQNLNHDAMYWYRQDPGQGLRLIYYSQIVNDFQKGDIAEGYSVSREKKESFPLTVTSAQKNPTAFYLCASTLGVYLSQPQHFGDGTRLSIL.

This clonotype was seen only a few times. CDR3 amino acids: CASSLARIAGGRLQETQYF. CDR3 bases: TGTGCCAGCAGCTTGGCTAGAATAGCGGGGGGGCGGCTACAAGAGACCCAGTACTTC. The chain carries TRBV7-8 and TRBJ2-5, with 11 bases lining up with TRBD2. The CDR3 has 19 residues. Germline lookup yields CDR1 SGHVS and CDR2 FQNEAQ. V was clipped by 3 bases and J by 2 bases; unmatched bases: 14.

In this sample, this clonotype turned up many times. The V and J genes are TRBV30 and TRBJ2-7, with a tentative D call TRBD1 (6 bases). The length of the CDR3 is 13 residues. The V and J ends lost 0 bases and 4 bases respectively, with 10 bases between them. CDR1 and CDR2 (germline): GTSNPN, SVGIG (reference sequence). This CDR3 is CAWSVGGAYEQYF. CDR3 DNA: TGTGCCTGGAGTGTTGGGGGCGCTTACGAGCAGTACTTC.

At least ten counts were recorded for this clonotype. CDR3 coding DNA: TGCAGTGTTACGGGACCGGGACTAGCGGGCTTGAGCTCCTACGAGCAGTACTTC. This translates into CSVTGPGLAGLSSYEQYF. The V call is TRBV20-1, the J call TRBJ2-7; 12 bases are a match to TRBD2. The CDR3 extends over 18 amino acids. Germline CDR1 and CDR2: DFQATT and SNEGSKA (reference sequence). The trim removed 7 bases at V and 0 bases at J, leaving 16 bases unmatched.